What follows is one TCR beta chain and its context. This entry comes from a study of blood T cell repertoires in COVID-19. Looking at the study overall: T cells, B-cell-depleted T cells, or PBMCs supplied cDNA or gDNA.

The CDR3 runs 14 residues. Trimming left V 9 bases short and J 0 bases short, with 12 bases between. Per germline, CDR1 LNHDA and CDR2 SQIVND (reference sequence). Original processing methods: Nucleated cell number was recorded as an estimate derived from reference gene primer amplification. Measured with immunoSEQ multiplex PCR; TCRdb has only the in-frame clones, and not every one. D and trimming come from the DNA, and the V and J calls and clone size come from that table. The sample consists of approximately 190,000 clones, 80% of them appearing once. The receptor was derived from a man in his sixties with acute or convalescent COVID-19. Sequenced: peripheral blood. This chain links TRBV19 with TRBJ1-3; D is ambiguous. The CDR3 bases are TGTGCCAGGATAGACAAGGACTCTGGAAACACCATATATTTT. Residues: CARIDKDSGNTIYF. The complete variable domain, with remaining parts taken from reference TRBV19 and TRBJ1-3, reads DGGITQSPKYLFRKEGQNVTLSCEQNLNHDAMYWYRQDPGQGLRLIYYSQIVNDFQKGDIAEGYSVSREKKESFPLTVTSAQKNPTAFYLCARIDKDSGNTIYFGEGSWLTVV.